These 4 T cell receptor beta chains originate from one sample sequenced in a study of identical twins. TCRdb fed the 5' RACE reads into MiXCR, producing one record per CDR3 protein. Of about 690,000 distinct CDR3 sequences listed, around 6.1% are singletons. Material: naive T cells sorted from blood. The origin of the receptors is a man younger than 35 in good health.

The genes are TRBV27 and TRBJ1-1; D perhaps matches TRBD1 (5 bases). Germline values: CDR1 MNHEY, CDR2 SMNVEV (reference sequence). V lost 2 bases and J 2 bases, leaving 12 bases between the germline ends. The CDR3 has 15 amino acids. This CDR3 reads CASSLGDRSNTEAFF. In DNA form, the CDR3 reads TGTGCCAGCAGTTTAGGGGACCGTAGTAACACTGAAGCTTTCTTT.

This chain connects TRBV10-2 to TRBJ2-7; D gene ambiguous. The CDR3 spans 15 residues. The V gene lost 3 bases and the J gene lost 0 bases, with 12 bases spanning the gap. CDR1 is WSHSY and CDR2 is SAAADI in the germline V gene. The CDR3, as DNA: TGCGCCAGCAGTGATTGGCGGAAGACCTCCTACGAGCAGTACTTC. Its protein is CASSDWRKTSYEQYF.

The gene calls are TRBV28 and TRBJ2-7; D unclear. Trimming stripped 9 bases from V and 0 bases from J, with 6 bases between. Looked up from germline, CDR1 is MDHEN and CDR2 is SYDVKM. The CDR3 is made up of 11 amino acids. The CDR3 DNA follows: TGTGCCAGGAGTCGCTCCTACGAGCAGTACTTC. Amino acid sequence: CARSRSYEQYF. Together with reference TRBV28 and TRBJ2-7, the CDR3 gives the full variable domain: DVKVTQSSRYLVKRTGEKVFLECVQDMDHENMFWYRQDPGLGLRLIYFSYDVKMKEKGDIPEGYSVSREKKERFSLILESASTNQTSMYLCARSRSYEQYFGPGTRLTVT.

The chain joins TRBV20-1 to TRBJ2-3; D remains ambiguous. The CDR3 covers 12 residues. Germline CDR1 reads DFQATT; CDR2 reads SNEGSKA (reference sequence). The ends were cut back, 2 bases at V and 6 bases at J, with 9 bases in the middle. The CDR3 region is CSARSPADTQYF. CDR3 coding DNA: TGCAGTGCTAGATCCCCAGCGGATACGCAGTATTTT.